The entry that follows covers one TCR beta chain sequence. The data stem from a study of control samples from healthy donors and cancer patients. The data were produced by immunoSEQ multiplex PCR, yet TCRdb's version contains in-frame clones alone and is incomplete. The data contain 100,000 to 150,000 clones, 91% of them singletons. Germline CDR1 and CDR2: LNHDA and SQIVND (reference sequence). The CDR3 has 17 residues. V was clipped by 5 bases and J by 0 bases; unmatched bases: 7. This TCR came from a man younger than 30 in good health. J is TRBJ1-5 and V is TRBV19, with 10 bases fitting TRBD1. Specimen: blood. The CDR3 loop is CASSYRDRGSSNQPQHF. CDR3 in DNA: TGTGCCAGTAGTTATCGGGACAGGGGCTCTAGCAATCAGCCCCAGCATTTT.